The 11 T cell receptor beta chains below all came from one sample that was sequenced in a study of shared clonotypes between healthy human individuals. Profiled with immunoSEQ multiplex PCR; TCRdb holds only in-frame clones, not every one. The data show about half a million clones, with roughly 78% seen just once and under 15% held by the top ten. Input material: PBMCs. All receptors derive from a woman between 35 and 50 years old in good health. Some clones in this sample may be carry-over from other donors' samples.

The rearrangement links TRBV10-3 to TRBJ2-3; unclear D gene. The ends were cut back, 10 bases at V and 2 bases at J, with 19 bases in the middle. In germline, CDR1 is ENHRY, CDR2 SYGVKD. This CDR3 comprises 15 residues. CDR3 nucleotides: TGTGCCACAACCCCGGGCCGGGCGACCACAGATACGCAGTATTTT. Translation gives CATTPGRATTDTQYF.

Many counts were recorded for this clone. V and J are TRBV18 and TRBJ2-4; the D is unclear. In germline, CDR1 is KGHSH, CDR2 LQKENI. The CDR3 spans 16 residues. The V gene lost 3 bases and the J gene lost 2 bases, with 14 bases spanning the gap. The CDR3 protein is CASSPRVASTKNIQYF. CDR3 in DNA: TGTGCCAGCTCACCTCGAGTTGCGTCCACCAAAAACATTCAGTACTTC.

This clone was seen only a few times. The genes are TRBV4-3 and TRBJ1-5; D is perhaps TRBD1 (6 bases). This CDR3 has 13 amino acids. The germline gives CDR1 LGHNA, CDR2 YSLEER. V was pared by 0 bases and J by 7 bases, with 7 bases between. In nucleotides, the CDR3 is TGCGCCAGCAGCCAAGATGGGGGCCAGCCCCAGCATTTT. Its translation: CASSQDGGQPQHF.

V is TRBV6-5 and J is TRBJ1-1; 7 positions match TRBD1. Germline CDR1 is MNHEY and CDR2 is SVGAGI. The trim removed 5 bases at V and 4 bases at J, leaving 10 bases unmatched. The CDR3 is made up of 15 amino acids. CDR3 in amino acids: CASSVGQAFGTEAFF. For the CDR3, the DNA is TGTGCCAGCAGTGTCGGACAGGCCTTCGGCACTGAAGCTTTCTTT.

Written as DNA, the CDR3 is TGTGCCAGCAGGGGCCAGGGGGGAATGAGTGAGCAGTTCTTC. Translating gives CASRGQGGMSEQFF. The rearrangement uses TRBV28 and TRBJ2-1; the D gene is possibly TRBD1 (7 bases). Per germline, CDR1 MDHEN and CDR2 SYDVKM. The CDR3 is 14 residues long. The ends were cut back, 6 bases at V and 9 bases at J, with 18 bases in the middle.

CDR3 coding DNA: TGTGCCAGCAGGGCGACAGGTCTCTACGAGCAGTACTTC. Its protein is CASRATGLYEQYF. The gene calls are TRBV28 and TRBJ2-7; perhaps TRBD1 as D (6 bases). Trimming stripped 6 bases from V and 3 bases from J, with 12 bases between. Germline V gene sequence: CDR1 MDHEN, CDR2 SYDVKM. This CDR3 is built from 13 residues. Looking up the rest from reference TRBV28 and TRBJ2-7 gives the full variable domain: DVKVTQSSRYLVKRTGEKVFLECVQDMDHENMFWYRQDPGLGLRLIYFSYDVKMKEKGDIPEGYSVSREKKERFSLILESASTNQTSMYLCASRATGLYEQYFGPGTRLTVT.

This clone turned up a few times. J is TRBJ1-1 and V is TRBV10-3; the D gene is possibly TRBD1 (6 bases). Trimming stripped 0 bases from V and 5 bases from J, with 22 bases between. The CDR3 has 18 residues. Germline V gene lookup returns CDR1 ENHRY and CDR2 SYGVKD. The CDR3 bases are TGTGCCATCAGTGAGTCATGGGGATTACAGGGAGAGAGGACTGAAGCTTTCTTT. This translates into CAISESWGLQGERTEAFF.

This clone was recorded a few times. The chain is built from TRBV7-8 and TRBJ2-7, with 12 nucleotides matching TRBD2. The V gene's germline CDR1 is SGHVS and CDR2 FQNEAQ. Trimming took 1 base from V and 1 from J; bases not matched to a gene: 5. This CDR3 is 17 amino acids long. DNA for the CDR3: TGTGCCAGCAGCTTAGTCGGGACTAGCGGGTCTTCCTACGAGCAGTACTTC. Translated: CASSLVGTSGSSYEQYF. Looking up the rest from reference TRBV7-8 and TRBJ2-7 gives the full variable domain: GAGVSQSPRYKVAKRGQDVALRCDPISGHVSLFWYQQALGQGPEFLTYFQNEAQLDKSGLPSDRFFAERPEGSVSTLKIQRTQQEDSAVYLCASSLVGTSGSSYEQYFGPGTRLTVT.

This clone was seen just once. The rearrangement links TRBV5-4 to TRBJ1-6; 8 nucleotides agree with TRBD1. The V gene end was trimmed by 4 bases and the J gene end by 6 bases; junction bases not matched to a gene: 9. Germline V gives CDR1 SGHNT, CDR2 YYREEE (reference sequence). The CDR3 is made up of 16 amino acids. The CDR3, as DNA: TGTGCCAGCAGCCCCGGACAGGGAGATCGTAATTCACCCCTCCACTTT. Protein product: CASSPGQGDRNSPLHF.

J is TRBJ2-7 and V is TRBV4-1, with TRBD2 identical over 9 bases. The CDR3 extends over 15 amino acids. J was trimmed by 3 bases and V by 1 base; bases with no gene match: 4. Germline loops: CDR1 MGHRA, CDR2 YSYEKL. The CDR3: CASSQASGDYYEQYF. The CDR3 bases are TGCGCCAGCAGCCAAGCTAGCGGGGACTACTACGAGCAGTACTTC.

J is TRBJ2-3 and V is TRBV7-6, with 15 nucleotides matching TRBD2. Germline V CDR1 and CDR2: SGHVS, FNYEAQ. With V trimmed by 4 bases and J by 4 bases, 3 bases remained unmatched. CDR3 length: 16 residues. The CDR3 coding sequence is TGTGCCAGCAGCTCGGGACTAGCGGGAGGACCAGATACGCAGTATTTT. This sequence encodes CASSSGLAGGPDTQYF.